Below are 23 T cell receptor beta chains sequenced from a single sample in a study of cytomegalovirus exposure and HLA in healthy donors. Researchers ran the PCR with 60 Vbeta and 13 Jbeta primers. Repertoires were generated with immunoSEQ multiplex PCR, while TCRdb's copy carries only in-frame clones and drops some. The table has about 160,000 clones, roughly 87% seen once. Material for sequencing was PBMCs. Receptors were obtained from a woman aged 25 to 39 in good health and CMV-seronegative.

This clone appeared once. The chain recombines TRBV28 with TRBJ2-1; 9 nucleotides match TRBD2. This CDR3 has 15 amino acids. Germline assignment: CDR1 MDHEN and CDR2 SYDVKM. The ends lost 5 bases at V and 9 bases at J; junction bases unmatched: 11. The CDR3 loop reads CASSQEWAGGREQFF. The CDR3 bases are TGTGCCAGCAGTCAGGAGTGGGCGGGAGGGCGTGAGCAGTTCTTC.

This sequence joins TRBV7-2 and TRBJ2-3; D gene uncertain. V lost 5 bases and J lost 2, with 5 bases in between. The CDR3 is 12 residues long. The germline gives CDR1 SGHTA, CDR2 FQGNSA. The chain's CDR3 is CASSAYTDTQYF. In DNA form, the CDR3 reads TGTGCCAGCAGCGCGTACACAGATACGCAGTATTTT.

This chain uses TRBV5-4 with TRBJ1-3; a possible D gene is TRBD1 (5 bases). The V end lost 0 bases, the J end lost 2 bases, and 9 bases lay between the germline ends. Germline-derived CDR1 and CDR2 are SGHNT and YYREEE (reference sequence). The CDR3 covers 15 residues. Here the CDR3 reads CASSLAGRTGNTIYF. In nucleotides, the CDR3 is TGTGCCAGCAGCTTGGCAGGGCGGACTGGAAACACCATATATTTT. The full variable domain, its missing parts supplied by reference TRBV5-4 and TRBJ1-3, is ETGVTQSPTHLIKTRGQQVTLRCSSQSGHNTVSWYQQALGQGPQFIFQYYREEENGRGNFPPRFSGLQFPNYSSELNVNALELDDSALYLCASSLAGRTGNTIYFGEGSWLTVV.

The gene calls are TRBV6-1 and TRBJ2-7; TRBD2 matches 8 bases. The CDR3 totals 15 residues. Trimming removed 10 bases from V and 5 bases from J; junction bases left unmatched: 16. Germline V gene lookup returns CDR1 MNHNS and CDR2 SASEGT. CDR3 in amino acids: CATHRTGTSRDEQYF. In nucleotides, the CDR3 is TGTGCCACCCATCGAACCGGGACTAGTCGCGACGAGCAGTACTTC.

This chain joins TRBV5-1 and TRBJ2-2; D is uncertain. Germline CDR1 SGHRS, CDR2 YFSETQ. V dropped 6 bases and J dropped 0 bases, with 15 bases sitting between them. This CDR3 has 16 residues. CDR3: CASNPGHGTNTGELFF. The CDR3 bases are TGCGCCAGCAACCCTGGGCACGGAACGAACACCGGGGAGCTGTTTTTT.

J is TRBJ1-3 and V is TRBV9, with 9 bases that match TRBD1. Germline lookup yields CDR1 SGDLS and CDR2 YYNGEE. The CDR3 spans 17 residues. Trimming removed 3 bases from V and 4 bases from J; junction bases left unmatched: 11. The CDR3 DNA follows: TGTGCCAGCAGCGCAGATGGAGGACAGGGGTGGGGAAACACCATATATTTT. Its translation is CASSADGGQGWGNTIYF.

This clone was counted once. The chain is built from TRBV6-1 and TRBJ1-1; 7 bases agree with TRBD1. J lost 0 bases, V lost 5 bases, and 6 bases had no gene match. Germline CDR1 and CDR2: MNHNS and SASEGT. The CDR3 spans 15 residues. In DNA, the CDR3 is TGTGCCAGCAGTTTAGCCGGGACAGTGAACACTGAAGCTTTCTTT. Translating gives CASSLAGTVNTEAFF.

This clone was seen a handful of times. The rearrangement links TRBV2 to TRBJ1-2; no reliable D call. This CDR3 is 14 amino acids long. V was cut by 5 bases and J by 3 bases, with 13 bases left in between. Germline CDR1 and CDR2: SNHLY and FYNNEI. CDR3 sequence (DNA): TGTGCCAGCAGTCCCCTACTATCCCACTATGGCTACACCTTC. Residues: CASSPLLSHYGYTF.

The chain joins TRBV25-1 to TRBJ1-2, with D tentatively TRBD1 (6 bases). V was trimmed by 4 bases and J by 6 bases, leaving 12 bases between them. CDR1 MGHDK and CDR2 SYGVNS come from the germline V gene. The CDR3 is made up of 13 amino acids. The CDR3 sequence is CASSARGVDGYTF. DNA of the CDR3: TGTGCCAGCAGTGCCAGGGGAGTAGATGGCTACACCTTC.

The chain has TRBV29-1 and TRBJ1-2; the match to TRBD1 covers 9 bases. Germline trimming cut 3 bases from V and 8 bases from J; bases unmatched to any gene: 16. The CDR3 is made up of 16 amino acids. Germline V gene sequence: CDR1 SQVTM, CDR2 ANQGSEA. The CDR3 DNA sequence: TGCAGCGTTGACCCTCCTCCGGGACAGGGAAGGGAAGGCTACACCTTC. Amino acid sequence: CSVDPPPGQGREGYTF.

The chain uses TRBV5-1 and TRBJ2-7; TRBD2 matches 7 bases. CDR3 length: 14 amino acids. In germline, CDR1 is SGHRS, CDR2 YFSETQ. The V segment lost 0 bases and the J segment 3 bases; nucleotides outside the gene matches: 3. The CDR3: CASSLGGGSYEQYF. For the CDR3, the DNA is TGCGCCAGCAGCTTGGGGGGCGGGAGCTACGAGCAGTACTTC.

J is TRBJ1-1 and V is TRBV5-8, with a weak D call TRBD1 (5 bases). CDR3 length equals 16 residues. V was cut by 4 bases and J by 0 bases, with 16 bases left in between. The germline V gene encodes CDR1 SGHTS and CDR2 YDEGEE. DNA for the CDR3: TGTGCCAGCAGCACCCGGGGGGGTCCCCTGAACACTGAAGCTTTCTTT. It encodes CASSTRGGPLNTEAFF.

The gene calls are TRBV25-1 and TRBJ2-3, with D perhaps matching TRBD2 (6 bases). Trimming pared 6 bases from V and 0 bases from J, leaving 10 bases between. Germline V gives CDR1 MGHDK, CDR2 SYGVNS. CDR3 length equals 14 residues. CDR3 in amino acids: CASSLAASTDTQYF. The CDR3, as DNA: TGTGCCAGCAGCTTAGCGGCTAGCACAGATACGCAGTATTTT.

This clone was seen more than once but under ten times. The chain uses TRBV5-4 and TRBJ1-4; D remains unclear. Germline V gene sequence: CDR1 SGHNT, CDR2 YYREEE (reference sequence). The CDR3 runs 17 residues. The ends were cut back, 4 bases at V and 5 bases at J, with 21 bases in the middle. The CDR3 nucleotides read TGTGCCAGCAGCCTGGAACCCGTACGACTTATGAATGAAAAACTGTTTTTT. The encoded protein is CASSLEPVRLMNEKLFF.

The chain recombines TRBV7-9 with TRBJ2-7, with 7 bases identical to TRBD2. Germline assignment: CDR1 SEHNR and CDR2 FQNEAQ (reference sequence). The CDR3 contains 15 residues. The V gene end was trimmed by 8 bases and the J gene end by 2 bases; junction bases not matched to a gene: 12. CDR3 bases: TGTGCCAGCGCCTCATCACGGGGGGAACCCTACGAGCAGTACTTC. This sequence encodes CASASSRGEPYEQYF. Supplemented by reference TRBV7-9 and TRBJ2-7, the full variable domain reads DTGVSQNPRHKITKRGQNVTFRCDPISEHNRLYWYRQTLGQGPEFLTYFQNEAQLEKSRLLSDRFSAERPKGSFSTLEIQRTEQGDSAMYLCASASSRGEPYEQYFGPGTRLTVT.

On this clone itself: The sample has other DNA sequences that encode this CDR3 too. The V gene is TRBV5-1, the J gene TRBJ2-3; 7 bases map to TRBD2. The V segment lost 0 bases and the J segment 9 bases; nucleotides outside the gene matches: 10. In germline, CDR1 is SGHRS, CDR2 YFSETQ. This CDR3 comprises 15 residues. As DNA, the CDR3 is TGCGCCAGCAGCTTGGCAATAGCGGGCGGAGACACGCAGTATTTT. Amino acid sequence: CASSLAIAGGDTQYF.

The gene calls are TRBV11-2 and TRBJ2-6; D perhaps matches TRBD1 (6 bases). V was shortened by 6 bases and J by 2 bases, with 17 bases between the two germline ends. CDR3 length: 17 residues. Germline V gene lookup returns CDR1 SGHAT and CDR2 FQNNGV. The chain's CDR3 is CASSSWDTRAGANVLTF. CDR3 bases: TGTGCCAGCAGTTCTTGGGACACCCGGGCTGGGGCCAACGTCCTGACTTTC.

The chain uses TRBV7-8 and TRBJ2-7; 9 nucleotides agree with TRBD1. The CDR3 totals 14 residues. V lost 2 bases, J lost 2 bases, and 1 base stayed unmatched. Germline V gene lookup returns CDR1 SGHVS and CDR2 FQNEAQ. Here the CDR3 DNA reads TGTGCCAGCAGCTTACGGGACAGGGCCTACGAGCAGTACTTC. Protein product: CASSLRDRAYEQYF.

The chain employs TRBV7-3 and TRBJ2-1, with 9 bases matching TRBD1. Looked up from germline, CDR1 is SGHTA and CDR2 is FQGTGA. The J segment lost 4 bases and the V segment lost 1 base, leaving 2 bases of the junction unmatched. The length of the CDR3 is 15 residues. Here the CDR3 reads CASSLNRGLYNEQFF. CDR3 in DNA: TGTGCCAGCAGCTTAAACAGGGGGCTATACAATGAGCAGTTCTTC.

The chain has TRBV5-1 and TRBJ2-7; 10 nucleotides match TRBD2. CDR1 is SGHRS and CDR2 is YFSETQ in the germline V gene. V lost 6 bases and J lost 0; bases outside the gene matches: 12. The CDR3 loop spans 17 amino acids. The CDR3 region is CASNPMGTSAISYEQYF. CDR3 nucleotides: TGCGCCAGCAACCCGATGGGGACTAGCGCCATCTCCTACGAGCAGTACTTC.

As DNA, the CDR3 is TGTGCCAGCAGTCTTTGGGGCATGAACACTGAAGCTTTCTTT. This translates into CASSLWGMNTEAFF. V and J are TRBV5-4 and TRBJ1-1; weak D call: TRBD1 (5 bases). Trimming cost V 5 bases and J 0 bases, with 11 bases left between them. This CDR3 has 14 amino acids. CDR1 is SGHNT, CDR2 YYREEE, per germline (reference sequence).

The chain combines TRBV19 with TRBJ1-2, with 7 positions matching TRBD1. The CDR3 sequence is 14 residues long. Germline V gene lookup returns CDR1 LNHDA and CDR2 SQIVND (reference sequence). Germline trimming cut 6 bases from V and 1 base from J; bases unmatched to any gene: 5. This chain's CDR3 is CASRRTGRNYGYTF. The CDR3 DNA sequence: TGTGCCAGTAGGCGGACAGGCCGTAACTATGGCTACACCTTC.

This clone has only a few counts. The chain is built from TRBV9 and TRBJ2-2, with unresolved D. The CDR3 runs 13 residues. V was clipped by 0 bases and J by 4 bases, with 4 bases between them. Germline V gene lookup returns CDR1 SGDLS and CDR2 YYNGEE. Here the CDR3 reads CASSVGPTGELFF. The DNA for the CDR3 is TGTGCCAGCAGCGTAGGGCCCACCGGGGAGCTGTTTTTT.